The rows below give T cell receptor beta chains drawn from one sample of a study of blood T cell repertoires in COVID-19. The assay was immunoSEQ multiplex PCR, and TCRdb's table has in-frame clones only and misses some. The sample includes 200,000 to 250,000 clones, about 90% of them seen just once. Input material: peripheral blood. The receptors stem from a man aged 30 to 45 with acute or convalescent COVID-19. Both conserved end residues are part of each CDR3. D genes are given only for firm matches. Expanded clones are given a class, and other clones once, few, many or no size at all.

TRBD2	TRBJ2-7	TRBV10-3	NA	TGTGCCATCAGTGAGACCCTGAGCGGGGGGGGCGTTTACGAGCAGTACTTC	CAISETLSGGGVYEQYF
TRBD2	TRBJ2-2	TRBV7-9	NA	TGTGCCAGCACCGGGGGGGGACTCCCGGGGACCGGGGAGCTGTTTTTT	CASTGGGLPGTGELFF
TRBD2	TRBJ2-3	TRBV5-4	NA	TGTGCCAGCAGCAAAGCGGGGGGGCAGAGGGATACGCAGTATTTT	CASSKAGGQRDTQYF
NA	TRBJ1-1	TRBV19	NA	TGTGCCAGTAAACTAACAGGGAACACTGAAGCTTTCTTT	CASKLTGNTEAFF
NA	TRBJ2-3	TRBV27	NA	TGTGCCAGCAGTACGGGACTGCGCACAGATACGCAGTATTTT	CASSTGLRTDTQYF
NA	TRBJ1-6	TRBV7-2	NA	TGTGCCAGCAGCTTAGCTGGACAGACACCCCTCCACTTT	CASSLAGQTPLHF
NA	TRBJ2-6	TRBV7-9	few	TGTGCCAGCAGCCAAACAGGCGCTGGGGCCAACGTCCTGACTTTC	CASSQTGAGANVLTF
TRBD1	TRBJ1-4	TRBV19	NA	TGTGCCAGTACCCCACAGGGGGCTAATGAAAAACTGTTTTTT	CASTPQGANEKLFF
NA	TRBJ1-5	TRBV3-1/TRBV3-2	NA	TGTGCCAGCAGCCAAGACCTTGGCAGGGTACTACATTTT	CASSQDLGRVLHF
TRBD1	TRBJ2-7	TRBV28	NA	TGTGCCAGCAGGACAGGGGGTGTCTACGAGCAGTACTTC	CASRTGGVYEQYF
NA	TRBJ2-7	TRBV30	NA	TGTGCCTGGAGTGTACCTCCAGGGGAAGAGCAGTACTTC	CAWSVPPGEEQYF
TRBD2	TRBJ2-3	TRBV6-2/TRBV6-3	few	TGTGCCAGCAGTTACTCCCCAGGACTAGCGGCTAGCACAGATACGCAGTATTTT	CASSYSPGLAASTDTQYF
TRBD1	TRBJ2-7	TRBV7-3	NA	TGTGCCAGCGGACAGGGGAACGAGCAGTACTTC	CASGQGNEQYF
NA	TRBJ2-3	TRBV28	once	TGTGCCAGCAGTTTTTTACTAGCAATGTCCGCAGATACGCAGTATTTT	CASSFLLAMSADTQYF
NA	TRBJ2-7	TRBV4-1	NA	TGCGCCAGCAGCTTAAGGGGGGGGTCCTACGAGCAGTACTTC	CASSLRGGSYEQYF
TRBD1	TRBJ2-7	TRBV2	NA	TGTGCCAGCAGTGTACAGGGGCTGACCTACGAGCAGTACTTC	CASSVQGLTYEQYF
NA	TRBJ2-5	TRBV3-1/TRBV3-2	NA	TGTGCCAGCAGCCAAGGACTGGTGATAGAGACCCAGTACTTC	CASSQGLVIETQYF
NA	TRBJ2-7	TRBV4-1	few	TGCGCCAGCAGCCAAGGCCGATTCGTTAGAGAAAAAATCTACGAGCAGTACTTC	CASSQGRFVREKIYEQYF
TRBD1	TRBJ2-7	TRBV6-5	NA	TGTGCCAGCAGTTCGGGACAGGGGCCCTCCGAGCAGTACTTC	CASSSGQGPSEQYF
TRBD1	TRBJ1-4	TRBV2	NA	TGTGCCAGCAAACCGGGACAGACGAATGAAAAACTGTTTTTT	CASKPGQTNEKLFF
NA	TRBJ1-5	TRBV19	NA	TGTGCCAGTAGGCTGGACGGAGGTGGCAATCAGCCCCAGCATTTT	CASRLDGGGNQPQHF
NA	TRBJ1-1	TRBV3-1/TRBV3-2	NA	TGTGCCAGCAGCCAAAGCCACACTGAAGCTTTCTTT	CASSQSHTEAFF
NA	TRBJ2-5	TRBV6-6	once	TGTGCCAGCAGGAAAGACCCCGGGACAACTGAGACCCAGTACTTC	CASRKDPGTTETQYF
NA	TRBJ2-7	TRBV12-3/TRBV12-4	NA	TGTGCCAGCAGTTTTGGGGGGATCAACGAGCAGTACTTC	CASSFGGINEQYF
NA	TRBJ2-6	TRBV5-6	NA	TGTGCCAGCAGCTTGAAGGGGCTCGGGGCCAACGTCCTGACTTTC	CASSLKGLGANVLTF
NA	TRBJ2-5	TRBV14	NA	TGTGCCAGCAGCCCTATACGGAGGCAAGAGACCCAGTACTTC	CASSPIRRQETQYF
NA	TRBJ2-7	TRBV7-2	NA	TGTGCCAGCAGCTTACCAACCTACGAGCAGTACTTC	CASSLPTYEQYF
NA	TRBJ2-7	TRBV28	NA	TGTGCCAGCAGTTGGAGGCCAGGGGCGGACGAGCAGTACTTC	CASSWRPGADEQYF
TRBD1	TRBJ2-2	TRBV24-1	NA	TGTGCCACCAGTGAATCCCGGACAGGATTCACCGGGGAGCTGTTTTTT	CATSESRTGFTGELFF
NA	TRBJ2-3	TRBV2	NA	TGTGCCAGCAGTACCCAGGGCGGAAGCACAGATACGCAGTATTTT	CASSTQGGSTDTQYF
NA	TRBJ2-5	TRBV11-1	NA	TGTGCCAGCAGCTTAGGATTGTTTTCAGAAGAGACCCAGTACTTC	CASSLGLFSEETQYF
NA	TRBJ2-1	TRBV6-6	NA	TGTGCCAGCAACGACAGGGAGGTTGAGCAGTTCTTC	CASNDREVEQFF
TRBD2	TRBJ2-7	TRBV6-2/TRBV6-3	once	TGTGCCAGCAGTTACCCCAGCGGGAGGGCCAAGTACGAGCAGTACTTC	CASSYPSGRAKYEQYF
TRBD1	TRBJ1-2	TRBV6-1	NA	TGTGCCAGCAGTGAACAACAGGGGTATTATGGCTACACCTTC	CASSEQQGYYGYTF
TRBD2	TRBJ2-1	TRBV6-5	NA	TGTGCCAGCTTAGAGCGGGGGACAATCAATGAGCAGTTCTTC	CASLERGTINEQFF
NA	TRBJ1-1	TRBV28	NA	TGTGCCAGCAGTGCCCGGAGGGGCTCTCCAAGGAGCACTGAAGCTTTCTTT	CASSARRGSPRSTEAFF
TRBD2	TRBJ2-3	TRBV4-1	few	TGCGCCAGCAGCCACGACCCTAGAGCGGGAGGGAGAGATACGCAGTATTTT	CASSHDPRAGGRDTQYF